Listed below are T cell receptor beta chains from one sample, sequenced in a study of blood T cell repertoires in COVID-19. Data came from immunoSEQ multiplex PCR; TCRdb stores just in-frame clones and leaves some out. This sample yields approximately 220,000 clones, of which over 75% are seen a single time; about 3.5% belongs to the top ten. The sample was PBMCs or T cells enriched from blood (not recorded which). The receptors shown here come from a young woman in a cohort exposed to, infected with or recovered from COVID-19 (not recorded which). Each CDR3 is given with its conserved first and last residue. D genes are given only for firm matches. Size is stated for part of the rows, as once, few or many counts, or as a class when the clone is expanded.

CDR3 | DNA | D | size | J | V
CASSFYDRKGEQYF | TGCGCCAGCAGCTTTTACGACAGAAAAGGCGAGCAGTACTTC | NA | NA | TRBJ2-7 | TRBV5-1
CASSFTGGKTEAFF | TGTGCCAGCAGCTTCACAGGGGGCAAAACTGAAGCTTTCTTT | TRBD1 | NA | TRBJ1-1 | TRBV11-1
CASSGRRGAYLYNEQFF | TGTGCCAGCAGCGGTCGGCGGGGGGCCTACCTTTACAATGAGCAGTTCTTC | TRBD2 | NA | TRBJ2-1 | TRBV7-2
CASSPFEVGVGVADTQYF | TGTGCCAGCTCACCATTCGAAGTAGGGGTTGGGGTCGCAGATACGCAGTATTTT | NA | NA | TRBJ2-3 | TRBV18
CASSEDGAAEKLFF | TGTGCCAGCAGTGAAGACGGCGCGGCTGAAAAACTGTTTTTT | NA | NA | TRBJ1-4 | TRBV6-1
CASSEAAGGRAQFF | TGTGCCAGCAGTGAAGCCGCGGGGGGACGGGCGCAGTTCTTC | TRBD2 | NA | TRBJ2-1 | TRBV6-1
CASSRQTETQYF | TGTGCCAGCAGTAGACAGACTGAGACCCAGTACTTC | NA | NA | TRBJ2-5 | TRBV12-3/TRBV12-4
CATSDRQGSTYNEQFF | TGTGCCACCAGTGATCGACAGGGATCGACCTACAATGAGCAGTTCTTC | TRBD1 | NA | TRBJ2-1 | TRBV24-1
CASSRRLAQNTGELFF | TGTGCCAGCAGCCGACGACTAGCACAGAACACCGGGGAGCTGTTTTTT | TRBD2 | NA | TRBJ2-2 | TRBV7-6
CASRALGTAGNTIYF | TGTGCCAGCAGGGCACTTGGGACTGCTGGAAACACCATATATTTT | NA | once | TRBJ1-3 | TRBV3-1/TRBV3-2
CASSQGGRGEEAFF | TGTGCCAGCAGCCAAGGGGGGAGGGGAGAGGAAGCTTTCTTT | NA | NA | TRBJ1-1 | TRBV3-1/TRBV3-2
CASSVELAGGNEQFF | TGTGCCAGCAGCGTTGAATTGGCGGGGGGAAATGAGCAGTTCTTC | TRBD2 | NA | TRBJ2-1 | TRBV7-8
CASSVGQGLGQPQHF | TGTGCCAGCAGCGTCGGACAGGGGTTAGGTCAGCCCCAGCATTTT | TRBD1 | NA | TRBJ1-5 | TRBV7-8
CASSPTAGGYSNEQFF | TGTGCCAGCTCACCGACGGCGGGAGGATATAGTAATGAGCAGTTCTTC | TRBD2 | NA | TRBJ2-1 | TRBV18
CASSGLSNQPQHF | TGTGCCAGCAGTGGTCTTAGCAATCAGCCCCAGCATTTT | NA | NA | TRBJ1-5 | TRBV2
CASSLLAGGVYNEQFF | TGTGCCAGCAGCCTTCTAGCGGGAGGGGTATACAATGAGCAGTTCTTC | TRBD2 | NA | TRBJ2-1 | TRBV11-2
CASMPQNRGEGFF | TGTGCCAGCATGCCCCAAAACAGGGGAGAGGGGTTCTTC | TRBD1 | NA | TRBJ2-1 | TRBV27
CASSLGGVAPLHF | TGTGCCAGCAGTTTAGGGGGGGTTGCACCCCTCCACTTT | NA | NA | TRBJ1-6 | TRBV12-3/TRBV12-4
CATSAGRENSYEQYF | TGTGCCACCAGCGCAGGTCGGGAGAATTCCTACGAGCAGTACTTC | NA | NA | TRBJ2-7 | TRBV24-1
CASSSIDRGDYGYTF | TGTGCCAGCAGCTCCATCGACAGGGGGGACTATGGCTACACCTTC | TRBD1 | NA | TRBJ1-2 | TRBV11-2
CASSRGSQETQYF | TGCGCCAGCAGTAGGGGGAGCCAAGAGACCCAGTACTTC | NA | NA | TRBJ2-5 | TRBV5-1
CASSFSGSTDTQYF | TGTGCCAGCAGCTTCTCGGGTTCCACAGATACGCAGTATTTT | NA | NA | TRBJ2-3 | TRBV7-8
CASSVGGQGDEKLFF | TGTGCCAGCAGCGTAGGGGGACAGGGGGATGAAAAACTGTTTTTT | TRBD1 | NA | TRBJ1-4 | TRBV9
CASSRGLAGAGELFF | TGTGCCAGCAGTAGGGGACTAGCGGGCGCCGGGGAGCTGTTTTTT | TRBD2 | NA | TRBJ2-2 | TRBV6-5
CASSQHSNQPQHF | TGTGCCAGTTCACAGCATAGCAATCAGCCCCAGCATTTT | NA | NA | TRBJ1-5 | TRBV10-3
CSVEDRGRNGYTF | TGCAGCGTTGAGGACAGGGGAAGGAATGGCTACACCTTC | TRBD1 | NA | TRBJ1-2 | TRBV29-1
CASSRSGSTYNEQFF | TGTGCCAGCAGCCGAAGCGGGAGCACCTACAATGAGCAGTTCTTC | TRBD2 | NA | TRBJ2-1 | TRBV11-2
CASGLVPRVVGNNSPLHF | TGTGCTAGTGGTTTGGTACCCAGGGTAGTTGGAAATAATTCACCCCTCCACTTT | NA | NA | TRBJ1-6 | TRBV12-5
CASSPGHGEETQYF | TGTGCCAGCAGCCCCGGCCACGGGGAAGAGACCCAGTACTTC | NA | NA | TRBJ2-5 | TRBV6-5
CASSGQLSNQPQHF | TGTGCCAGCAGCGGACAACTTAGCAATCAGCCCCAGCATTTT | NA | NA | TRBJ1-5 | TRBV5-6
CASSSGGATDTQYF | TGTGCCAGCAGCTCTGGGGGGGCCACAGATACGCAGTATTTT | NA | NA | TRBJ2-3 | TRBV11-3
CASSEQGATEQYF | TGCGCCAGCAGTGAACAGGGGGCGACCGAGCAGTACTTC | TRBD1 | NA | TRBJ2-7 | TRBV10-2
CASSFFRDTGELFF | TGTGCCAGTAGTTTTTTCAGGGACACCGGGGAGCTGTTTTTT | NA | NA | TRBJ2-2 | TRBV19
CASSEAGGLGYSPLHF | TGTGCCAGCAGTGAAGCGGGGGGACTGGGGTATTCACCCCTCCACTTT | NA | NA | TRBJ1-6 | TRBV2
CASSPRDRVFTQGNTIYF | TGTGCCAGCTCACCACGGGACAGGGTATTCACCCAAGGGAACACCATATATTTT | TRBD1 | NA | TRBJ1-3 | TRBV18
CASSVDYGRGGEETQYF | TGTGCCAGCAGCGTAGATTATGGGAGGGGGGGAGAAGAGACCCAGTACTTC | NA | few | TRBJ2-5 | TRBV9
CASSLARGATGNQPQHF | TGTGCCAGCAGCTTAGCTCGGGGGGCGACGGGCAATCAGCCCCAGCATTTT | NA | once | TRBJ1-5 | TRBV7-2
CASSGVWPGGYTF | TGTGCCAGCTCCGGCGTGTGGCCAGGAGGCTACACCTTC | NA | NA | TRBJ1-2 | TRBV6-5
CATAVVAGPTNTGELFF | TGTGCCACGGCCGTGGTAGCGGGGCCCACGAACACCGGGGAGCTGTTTTTT | TRBD2 | NA | TRBJ2-2 | TRBV28
CASSLGTGVLAKNIQYF | TGCGCCAGCAGCCTAGGGACAGGCGTTCTAGCCAAAAACATTCAGTACTTC | TRBD1 | NA | TRBJ2-4 | TRBV4-1
CASSPDRGSEYEQYF | TGTGCCAGCAGCCCCGACAGGGGTAGCGAGTACGAGCAGTACTTC | TRBD1 | NA | TRBJ2-7 | TRBV7-2
CASSFWANMNTEAFF | TGTGCCAGCAGTTTTTGGGCCAACATGAACACTGAAGCTTTCTTT | NA | NA | TRBJ1-1 | TRBV27
CASTPTENTEAFF | TGTGCCAGTACCCCGACAGAGAACACTGAAGCTTTCTTT | NA | NA | TRBJ1-1 | TRBV19
CATSRDLQGAYNEQFF | TGTGCCACCAGCAGAGATCTACAGGGGGCCTACAATGAGCAGTTCTTC | TRBD1 | NA | TRBJ2-1 | TRBV15
CASKWGLAGGHTGELFF | TGTGCCAGCAAATGGGGACTAGCGGGGGGGCACACCGGGGAGCTGTTTTTT | TRBD2 | NA | TRBJ2-2 | TRBV19
CSVATYPNYGYTF | TGCAGCGTCGCCACATACCCTAACTATGGCTACACCTTC | NA | NA | TRBJ1-2 | TRBV29-1
CASSLAGTGVDSPLHF | TGTGCCAGCAGCTTAGCGGGGACAGGGGTTGATTCACCCCTCCACTTT | TRBD1 | NA | TRBJ1-6 | TRBV7-8
CASSMEHASAGVPDTQYF | TGCGCCAGCAGCATGGAGCATGCATCTGCGGGGGTTCCAGATACGCAGTATTTT | TRBD2 | NA | TRBJ2-3 | TRBV4-1
CATSDAGTSGTDTQYF | TGTGCCACCAGTGACGCCGGGACTAGCGGCACAGATACGCAGTATTTT | TRBD2 | NA | TRBJ2-3 | TRBV24-1
CASSIRQDLFEYGYTF | TGTGCCAGCAGCATCCGACAGGACCTCTTCGAATATGGCTACACCTTC | NA | NA | TRBJ1-2 | TRBV3-1/TRBV3-2
CASSPTGSYEQYF | TGTGCCAGCAGTCCCACAGGGTCCTACGAGCAGTACTTC | NA | NA | TRBJ2-7 | TRBV6-5
CASSLRGYGYTF | TGTGCCAGTAGCCTCAGGGGATATGGCTACACCTTC | NA | NA | TRBJ1-2 | TRBV19
CASSYPAGTGEKLFF | TGTGCCAGCAGTTACCCAGCGGGGACAGGGGAAAAACTGTTTTTT | TRBD1 | NA | TRBJ1-4 | TRBV6-2/TRBV6-3
CASSGRGSTYSNQPQHF | TGTGCCAGTAGTGGCCGTGGCAGTACGTATAGCAATCAGCCCCAGCATTTT | NA | NA | TRBJ1-5 | TRBV19
CASSSPRGSDNEQFF | TGCGCCAGCAGCTCCCCCCGCGGGAGCGACAATGAGCAGTTCTTC | TRBD2 | once | TRBJ2-1 | TRBV5-1
CASSRGRTENSPLHF | TGTGCCAGTAGTAGGGGGCGTACGGAAAATTCACCCCTCCACTTT | NA | NA | TRBJ1-6 | TRBV19
CASSTHTGGDNYGYTF | TGTGCCAGCAGCACACACACAGGGGGCGATAACTATGGCTACACCTTC | TRBD1 | NA | TRBJ1-2 | TRBV7-8
CASMTEPQETQYF | TGTGCCAGCATGACGGAGCCCCAAGAGACCCAGTACTTC | NA | NA | TRBJ2-5 | TRBV6-5
CASSLLTSGSRNEQFF | TGCGCCAGCAGCCTACTGACTAGCGGGAGCAGGAATGAGCAGTTCTTC | TRBD2 | NA | TRBJ2-1 | TRBV5-1
CASSVGTGAFHNQPQHF | TGTGCCAGCAGTGTTGGGACAGGGGCCTTCCACAATCAGCCCCAGCATTTT | TRBD1 | NA | TRBJ1-5 | TRBV28